This T cell receptor (beta chain) comes out of a study of blood T cells in healthy people across ages. Using a J-beta primer mix together with a sample-barcoded 5' primer, a second PCR was run for about 6 to 11 cycles. The yield of each sample was at least 2.5 million CDR3-containing paired-end reads. TCRdb used MiXCR to reprocess the 5' RACE reads, holding one entry per CDR3 protein. The data hold 660,000 or so distinct CDR3 sequences, with 58% observed a single time. Sample donors were healthy Caucasian individuals that came from Russia, aged roughly 6 to 95. This clonotype came up once. Its antigen remains unidentified. Germline lookup yields CDR1 SGHRS and CDR2 YFSETQ. Losses at the gene ends were 1 base for V and 5 bases for J; bases not matched to a gene: 6. The length of the CDR3 is 16 residues. Study findings and constraints: Older age went with lower TCR beta diversity per million T cells, in a roughly linear way. More naive CD4+ cells and higher diversity marked long-lived donors relative to aged donors.

The specimen sequenced was blood. This TCR came from a man aged 55-75 years in good health. The J gene is TRBJ1-6, the V gene TRBV5-1; 7 bases map to TRBD1. The CDR3 region is CASSLLGDSHNSPLHF. CDR3 sequence (DNA): TGCGCCAGCAGCTTGTTAGGGGACAGCCATAATTCACCCCTCCACTTT.